This TCR beta chain was recovered during a study of T cell changes during pregnancy in multiple sclerosis. Assay: immunoSEQ multiplex PCR; the TCRdb copy retains only in-frame clones and omits some. This repertoire shows some 100,000 clones, approximately 92% found once; its top ten account for 3% to 3.5%. Trimming pared 5 bases from V and 1 base from J, leaving 10 bases between. Germline loops: CDR1 MGHDK, CDR2 SYGVNS. The length of the CDR3 is 14 residues. The rearrangement joins TRBV25-1 to TRBJ2-3; D is possibly TRBD2 (5 bases). Sequenced material: peripheral blood, taken in the second trimester of pregnancy. The TCR was taken from a female donor with multiple sclerosis, enrolled in a pregnancy study. As DNA, the CDR3 is TGTGCCAGCAGTCAATGGGGAGGCACAGATACGCAGTATTTT. Its translation is CASSQWGGTDTQYF.